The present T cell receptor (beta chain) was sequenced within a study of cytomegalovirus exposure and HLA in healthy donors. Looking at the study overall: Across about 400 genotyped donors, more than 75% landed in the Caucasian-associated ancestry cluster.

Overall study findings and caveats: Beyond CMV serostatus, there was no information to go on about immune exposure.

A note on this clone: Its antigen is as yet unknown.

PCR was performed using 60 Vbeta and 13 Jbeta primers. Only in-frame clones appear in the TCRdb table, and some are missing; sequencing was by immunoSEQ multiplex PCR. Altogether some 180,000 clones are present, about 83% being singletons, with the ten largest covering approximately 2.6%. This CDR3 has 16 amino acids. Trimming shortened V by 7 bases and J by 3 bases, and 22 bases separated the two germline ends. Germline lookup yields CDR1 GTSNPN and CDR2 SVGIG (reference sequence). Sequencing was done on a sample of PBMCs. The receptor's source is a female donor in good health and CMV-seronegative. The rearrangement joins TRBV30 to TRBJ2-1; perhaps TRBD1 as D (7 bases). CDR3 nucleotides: TGTGCCTTTTGGACAGGAGGGGGGTTCGTCTACAATGAGCAGTTCTTC. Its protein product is CAFWTGGGFVYNEQFF.